The 22 T cell receptor beta chains listed next were all sequenced from one sample in a study of blood T cell repertoires in COVID-19. Here immunoSEQ multiplex PCR was the method, and the copy in TCRdb shows in-frame clones only, minus some. The repertoire holds 99,000 or so clones, with roughly 80% as singletons. Input material: peripheral blood. The receptors come from a man in his 60s with acute or convalescent COVID-19.

CDR3 in DNA: TGTGCCAGCAGTTACTCGAGGACTAGCGGGACGAATGAGCAGTTCTTC. Its translation is CASSYSRTSGTNEQFF. V is TRBV6-6 and J is TRBJ2-1; 12 bases fit TRBD2. Germline CDR1 MNHNY, CDR2 SVGAGI (reference sequence). The CDR3 has 16 amino acids. V dropped 0 bases and J dropped 7; count of bases not matched to a gene: 4.

The V call is TRBV28, the J call TRBJ1-3; the D is unclear. This CDR3 contains 18 residues. V lost 6 bases to trimming and J lost 0 bases, with 21 bases between them. The germline V gene has CDR1 MDHEN and CDR2 SYDVKM. CDR3 nucleotide sequence: TGTGCCAGCAGCTCCTTCCCCCGGGGATCTGACTCTGGAAACACCATATATTTT. Translating it yields CASSSFPRGSDSGNTIYF.

The rearrangement uses TRBV7-8 and TRBJ2-1, with 7 nucleotides matching TRBD2. The CDR3 loop spans 13 amino acids. The germline V gene has CDR1 SGHVS and CDR2 FQNEAQ. V dropped 4 bases and J dropped 6; count of bases not matched to a gene: 3. The CDR3 DNA follows: TGTGCCAGCAGCTCTAGCGGACTCAATGAGCAGTTCTTC. It yields the protein CASSSSGLNEQFF.

V gene TRBV6-6 combines with J gene TRBJ1-5; D unresolved. The CDR3 length is 15 residues. Germline V gene sequence: CDR1 MNHNY, CDR2 SVGAGI (reference sequence). The V and J ends lost 5 bases and 0 bases respectively, with 11 bases between them. The CDR3, as DNA: TGTGCCAGCAGTCTACTGAGGGATAGCAATCAGCCCCAGCATTTT. Amino acids: CASSLLRDSNQPQHF.

V gene TRBV19 combines with J gene TRBJ2-1; 8 nucleotides match TRBD2. Looked up from germline, CDR1 is LNHDA and CDR2 is SQIVND (reference sequence). V shed 10 bases and J 7 bases; nucleotides not matched to a gene: 6. The CDR3 sequence is 12 residues long. CDR3 sequence: CATGRAGNEQFF. The DNA of the CDR3 is TGTGCCACCGGGAGGGCGGGGAATGAGCAGTTCTTC.

This clone was picked up a small number of times. The genes are TRBV30 and TRBJ2-7; D gene uncertain. CDR1 GTSNPN and CDR2 SVGIG come from the germline V gene (reference sequence). The CDR3 totals 10 residues. This chain's CDR3 is CAKQPYEQYF. DNA for the CDR3: TGTGCGAAACAACCGTACGAGCAGTACTTC.

The chain carries TRBV7-3 and TRBJ2-2; 9 bases are a match to TRBD1. V lost 3 bases and J lost 5; bases outside the gene matches: 7. Per the germline V gene, CDR1 is SGHTA and CDR2 is FQGTGA. The CDR3 is 16 amino acids. Here the CDR3 DNA reads TGTGCCAGCAGCTTTTCCGGGACAGGGAGGACCGGGGAGCTGTTTTTT. This codes for CASSFSGTGRTGELFF.

This clone was counted a single time. The chain recombines TRBV28 with TRBJ1-5; 7 bases match TRBD1. This CDR3 is 14 amino acids long. Germline V gene data show CDR1 as MDHEN and CDR2 as SYDVKM. Trimming removed 6 bases from V and 1 base from J; junction bases left unmatched: 3. The CDR3 DNA follows: TGTGCCAGCAGACGACAGGGAAGCAATCAGCCCCAGCATTTT. Amino acid sequence: CASRRQGSNQPQHF.

This clone was seen more than once but under ten times. V usage is TRBV7-2 and J usage is TRBJ1-1; TRBD1 matches at 10 bases. This CDR3 is 16 amino acids long. The J segment lost 7 bases and the V segment lost 5 bases, leaving 13 bases of the junction unmatched. Germline CDR1 reads SGHTA; CDR2 reads FQGNSA. The CDR3 spells CASSPRQGASIGEAFF. CDR3 nucleotides: TGTGCCAGCAGCCCCCGACAGGGGGCCTCCATCGGTGAAGCTTTCTTT. Variable domain in full (rest from reference TRBV7-2 and TRBJ1-1): GAGVSQSPSNKVTEKGKDVELRCDPISGHTALYWYRQSLGQGLEFLIYFQGNSAPDKSGLPSDRFSAERTGGSVSTLTIQRTQQEDSAVYLCASSPRQGASIGEAFFGQGTRLTVV.

The gene calls are TRBV18 and TRBJ1-1, with a tentative D call TRBD1 (6 bases). The CDR3 consists of 15 residues. Germline V gene data show CDR1 as KGHSH and CDR2 as LQKENI. The germline V and J ends were trimmed by 2 bases and 4 bases, with 14 bases remaining between them. CDR3 residues: CASSPASRGITEAFF. The CDR3 bases are TGTGCCAGCTCACCAGCCTCCAGGGGCATCACTGAAGCTTTCTTT.

CDR3 coding DNA: TGTGCCAGCAACGCCGGGGGGGCCCAAGAGACCCAGTACTTC. It is translated as CASNAGGAQETQYF. The chain carries TRBV3-1 (or the pseudogene TRBV3-2) and TRBJ2-5; 8 bases fit TRBD2. Germline CDR1 is LGHDT and CDR2 is YNNKEL (reference sequence). V shed 7 bases, J shed 1 base, and the junction held 5 bases outside the gene matches. The CDR3 consists of 14 residues.

The J gene is TRBJ2-1, the V gene TRBV7-8, with 7 bases that match TRBD2. CDR3 length equals 15 residues. J was trimmed by 5 bases and V by 1 base; bases with no gene match: 5. Germline CDR1 is SGHVS and CDR2 is FQNEAQ. The CDR3 DNA is TGTGCCAGCAGCTTAGTGAGACTAGCCAACAATGAGCAGTTCTTC. It translates to CASSLVRLANNEQFF.

The table lists this clone with a few counts. This sequence joins TRBV27 and TRBJ1-3, with 10 positions matching TRBD1. Losses at the gene ends were 2 bases for V and 1 base for J; bases not matched to a gene: 5. CDR1 is MNHEY, CDR2 SMNVEV, per germline (reference sequence). The length of the CDR3 is 17 residues. CDR3 sequence: CASSLSRTGGSGNTIYF. The CDR3 DNA is TGTGCCAGCAGTTTAAGTAGGACAGGGGGTTCTGGAAACACCATATATTTT.

This clone has a handful of counts. The chain carries TRBV5-1 and TRBJ1-4; the match to TRBD1 covers 9 bases. CDR1 and CDR2 (germline): SGHRS, YFSETQ. The ends lost 5 bases at V and 6 bases at J; junction bases unmatched: 8. This CDR3 has 15 residues. CDR3 in amino acids: CASRRQGVGDEKLFF. The DNA for the CDR3 is TGCGCCAGCAGGAGACAGGGGGTTGGGGATGAAAAACTGTTTTTT. The full variable domain, its missing parts supplied by reference TRBV5-1 and TRBJ1-4, is KAGVTQTPRYLIKTRGQQVTLSCSPISGHRSVSWYQQTPGQGLQFLFEYFSETQRNKGNFPGRFSGRQFSNSRSEMNVSTLELGDSALYLCASRRQGVGDEKLFFGSGTQLSVL.

This clone appeared once. The chain carries TRBV5-1 and TRBJ2-3, with D possibly matching TRBD1 (5 bases). This CDR3 contains 14 residues. Germline CDR1 SGHRS, CDR2 YFSETQ. The ends were cut back, 4 bases at V and 1 base at J, with 10 bases in the middle. The CDR3 region has the DNA TGCGCCAGCAGCCCGGTAGGGGGCACAGATACGCAGTATTTT. Protein product: CASSPVGGTDTQYF.

The chain couples TRBV18 to TRBJ2-3; D unresolved. The CDR3 contains 15 residues. CDR1 and CDR2 (germline): KGHSH, LQKENI. Deletions cut 1 base from V and 2 bases from J, with 10 bases between. The CDR3 DNA reads as TGTGCCAGCTCACCACGATCCAGGATCACAGATACGCAGTATTTT. It translates to CASSPRSRITDTQYF.

V usage is TRBV29-1 and J usage is TRBJ1-3; 7 nucleotides match TRBD1. The CDR3 is 16 residues long. Trimming at V came to 2 bases and at J to 2 bases, leaving 9 bases not matched to a gene. Germline V lookup: CDR1 SQVTM, CDR2 ANQGSEA. The CDR3 DNA is TGCAGCGTTGAACCCCGGACAGGTATACCTGGAAACACCATATATTTT. Translated: CSVEPRTGIPGNTIYF.

In the case of this clone: The sample holds other DNA sequences that translate to the same CDR3. The CDR3 coding sequence is TGTGCCTGGAGCAGACAGGGAGAGACCCAGTACTTC. Translating it yields CAWSRQGETQYF. The gene calls are TRBV30 and TRBJ2-5; 7 positions agree with TRBD1. Germline assignment: CDR1 GTSNPN and CDR2 SVGIG (reference sequence). Trimming removed 3 bases from V and 4 bases from J; junction bases left unmatched: 2. The length of the CDR3 is 12 residues.

The rearrangement joins TRBV5-6 to TRBJ2-7; the match to TRBD2 covers 7 bases. Germline CDR1 is SGHDT and CDR2 is YYEEEE. The J segment lost 5 bases and the V segment lost 0 bases, leaving 5 bases of the junction unmatched. The CDR3 contains 14 residues. Written as DNA, the CDR3 is TGTGCCAGCAGCTTGGCCTCGGGGGGTCACGAGCAGTACTTC. As protein: CASSLASGGHEQYF. Full variable domain (rest looked up from reference TRBV5-6 and TRBJ2-7): DAGVTQSPTHLIKTRGQQVTLRCSPKSGHDTVSWYQQALGQGPQFIFQYYEEEERQRGNFPDRFSGHQFPNYSSELNVNALLLGDSALYLCASSLASGGHEQYFGPGTRLTVT.

This chain uses TRBV4-2 with TRBJ2-1, with TRBD2 matching 14 bases. The germline V gene has CDR1 LGHNA and CDR2 YNFKEQ. CDR3 size: 17 residues. J lost 2 bases, V lost 4 bases, and 4 bases had no gene match. The CDR3 coding sequence is TGTGCCAGCAGCCTCCCGGGACTAGCGGGGGCCTACAATGAGCAGTTCTTC. Its protein is CASSLPGLAGAYNEQFF.

The chain joins TRBV5-6 to TRBJ1-6, with D perhaps matching TRBD1 (5 bases). The V gene's germline CDR1 is SGHDT and CDR2 YYEEEE. CDR3 length: 17 residues. The V end was cut by 2 bases, the J end by 8 bases, with 20 bases between. This chain's CDR3 is CASSFLGGMGPDSPLHF. The CDR3 DNA reads TGTGCCAGCAGCTTCCTGGGGGGGATGGGACCTGATTCACCCCTCCACTTT.

The chain uses TRBV5-1 and TRBJ1-3; D unclear. Trimming left V 0 bases short and J 0 bases short, with 7 bases between. Germline V gene sequence: CDR1 SGHRS, CDR2 YFSETQ. The CDR3 sequence is 15 residues long. The CDR3, as DNA: TGCGCCAGCAGCTTGGGAGGTTTCTCTGGAAACACCATATATTTT. Encoded protein: CASSLGGFSGNTIYF.